The next 16 T cell receptor beta chains were all read from a single sample in a study of technical replicates of blood from several donors. Sequencing was performed with immunoSEQ multiplex PCR; in TCRdb, only in-frame clones are kept and a portion is missing. The table includes about 94,000 clones, approximately 95% detected once. Material: T cells isolated from PBMCs. These receptors all stem from a human donor in good health.

This CDR3 is CASSLGSSSFLAKNIQYF. In nucleotides, the CDR3 is TGTGCCAGCAGCTTAGGCTCGAGTAGCTTCCTAGCCAAAAACATTCAGTACTTC. The rearrangement joins TRBV7-2 to TRBJ2-4; D remains ambiguous. Germline assignment: CDR1 SGHTA and CDR2 FQGNSA. The CDR3 spans 18 residues. Trimming took off 1 base at V and 0 bases at J, with 16 bases between the two ends.

The chain uses TRBV6-1 and TRBJ1-6; weak D call: TRBD1 (6 bases). V lost 2 bases and J 8 bases, leaving 10 bases between the germline ends. CDR1 and CDR2 (germline): MNHNS, SASEGT. CDR3 length equals 14 residues. The CDR3 bases are TGTGCCAGCAGTGAACATGAGGGGGATTCACCCCTCCACTTT. This translates into CASSEHEGDSPLHF.

The chain carries TRBV2 and TRBJ2-3; 10 bases align to TRBD2. The CDR3 length is 15 residues. With V trimmed by 6 bases and J by 6 bases, 9 bases remained unmatched. In germline, CDR1 is SNHLY, CDR2 FYNNEI. CDR3 sequence: CASSIGLAVGDTQYF. Here the CDR3 DNA reads TGTGCCAGCAGCATCGGACTAGCGGTAGGGGATACGCAGTATTTT. Variable domain in full (rest from reference TRBV2 and TRBJ2-3): EPEVTQTPSHQVTQMGQEVILRCVPISNHLYFYWYRQILGQKVEFLVSFYNNEISEKSEIFDDQFSVERPDGSNFTLKIRSTKLEDSAMYFCASSIGLAVGDTQYFGPGTRLTVL.

The rearrangement links TRBV6-6 to TRBJ2-3, with D tentatively TRBD1 (5 bases). With 2 bases removed from V and 6 bases from J, the gap between germline ends came to 12 bases. Germline-derived CDR1 and CDR2 are MNHNY and SVGAGI (reference sequence). The CDR3 length is 14 residues. The CDR3 bases are TGTGCCAGCAGTTACACCCAGGGCAGGGATACGCAGTATTTT. Protein: CASSYTQGRDTQYF.

This chain links TRBV4-2 with TRBJ1-5; 7 nucleotides match TRBD1. With V trimmed by 6 bases and J by 4 bases, 9 bases remained unmatched. Germline V gives CDR1 LGHNA, CDR2 YNFKEQ. The CDR3 is 15 amino acids. CDR3 bases: TGTGCCAGCAGTCTTAACAGGGGCTCGAATCAGCCCCAGCATTTT. Residues: CASSLNRGSNQPQHF.

The chain employs TRBV5-1 and TRBJ1-2; possible D gene TRBD1, 6 bases. Per the germline V gene, CDR1 is SGHRS and CDR2 is YFSETQ. The V and J ends lost 5 bases and 5 bases respectively, with 10 bases between them. This CDR3 is built from 12 residues. CDR3: CASRPDRYGYTF. In DNA, the CDR3 is TGCGCCAGCAGACCAGACAGGTATGGCTACACCTTC.

The chain links TRBV2 to TRBJ2-7, with D possibly being TRBD2 (6 bases). The CDR3 totals 14 residues. Trimming took off 8 bases at V and 3 bases at J, with 17 bases between the two ends. Germline V CDR1 and CDR2: SNHLY, FYNNEI. CDR3 region: CASFDAGWLYEQYF. CDR3 nucleotides: TGTGCCAGCTTCGATGCGGGATGGCTCTACGAGCAGTACTTC.

This clone was observed once. This rearrangement joins TRBV4-2 to TRBJ2-7; 9 nucleotides agree with TRBD2. The J segment lost 4 bases and the V segment lost 3 bases, leaving 7 bases of the junction unmatched. The CDR3 covers 15 residues. Germline CDR1 reads LGHNA; CDR2 reads YNFKEQ. The CDR3 reads CASSHTGTSSYEQYF. The CDR3 DNA reads as TGTGCCAGCAGCCATACCGGGACTAGCAGTTACGAGCAGTACTTC.

The CDR3 DNA reads TGCGCCAGCAGCACACCTACTGACAGGGAGACCCAGTACTTC. Translation: CASSTPTDRETQYF. The V gene is TRBV5-1, the J gene TRBJ2-5; D is possibly TRBD1 (6 bases). Trimming shortened V by 4 bases and J by 5 bases, and 15 bases separated the two germline ends. CDR3 length equals 14 residues. Germline V gene data show CDR1 as SGHRS and CDR2 as YFSETQ.

This chain joins TRBV2 and TRBJ1-2, with unresolved D. The ends were cut back, 5 bases at V and 8 bases at J, with 12 bases in the middle. Germline V gene lookup returns CDR1 SNHLY and CDR2 FYNNEI. The CDR3 is made up of 12 amino acids. The CDR3 sequence: CASSNDPGGYTF. CDR3 sequence (DNA): TGTGCCAGCAGTAACGACCCGGGAGGCTACACCTTC.

The chain recombines TRBV28 with TRBJ2-3, with 7 nucleotides matching TRBD2. The germline gives CDR1 MDHEN, CDR2 SYDVKM. V was pared by 7 bases and J by 3 bases, with 10 bases of the junction left unmatched. CDR3 length: 15 amino acids. As DNA, the CDR3 is TGTGCCAGCAAGGGAGGACTAGTGTGGACAGATACGCAGTATTTT. Encoded protein: CASKGGLVWTDTQYF.

The V call is TRBV5-4, the J call TRBJ2-3; possible D gene TRBD2, 5 bases. V gave up 1 base and J gave up 3 bases, with 6 bases separating them. This CDR3 spans 13 amino acids. Germline V CDR1 and CDR2: SGHNT, YYREEE (reference sequence). CDR3 protein: CASSLLATDTQYF. CDR3 DNA sequence: TGTGCCAGCAGCTTGTTAGCGACAGATACGCAGTATTTT.

The rearrangement links TRBV7-2 to TRBJ2-7; 8 bases are shared with TRBD2. The junction had 11 bases not matched to a gene; V was cut back by 5 bases and J by 8 bases. The V gene's germline CDR1 is SGHTA and CDR2 FQGNSA. The CDR3 has 14 residues. CDR3 coding DNA: TGTGCCAGCAGCGCCAGGGCGGGAGGATCGCAGCAGTACTTC. Its protein is CASSARAGGSQQYF.

The genes are TRBV6-1 and TRBJ1-5; maybe TRBD1 (5 bases). Germline V gene lookup returns CDR1 MNHNS and CDR2 SASEGT. V was shortened by 0 bases and J by 8 bases, with 17 bases between the two germline ends. The CDR3 is made up of 16 amino acids. The CDR3 sequence: CASSEAGVTLEEPQHF. CDR3 in DNA: TGTGCCAGCAGTGAAGCAGGGGTCACCCTTGAGGAGCCCCAGCATTTT.

The chain combines TRBV6-5 with TRBJ2-3, with D possibly matching TRBD1 (6 bases). In germline, CDR1 is MNHEY, CDR2 SVGAGI. The CDR3 contains 13 residues. V lost 2 bases, J lost 7 bases, and 10 bases lay in between. The CDR3 nucleotides are TGTGCCAGCAGTTACGTCGGACAGAATACGCAGTATTTT. Translated, it gives CASSYVGQNTQYF.

The chain carries TRBV2 and TRBJ1-1; D is unclear. Deletions cut 2 bases from V and 5 bases from J, with 15 bases between. Germline V gene lookup returns CDR1 SNHLY and CDR2 FYNNEI. This CDR3 has 15 amino acids. CDR3 in amino acids: CASSESPGTDTEAFF. CDR3 DNA: TGTGCCAGCAGTGAATCCCCGGGAACGGATACTGAAGCTTTCTTT.